Sequencing of this TCR beta chain was carried out in a study of CD8 T cells in ankylosing spondylitis (dated 2017 in TCRdb). For context, the study as a whole: To find TCR variants linked to disease, the study profiled T cell receptor beta repertoires in ankylosing spondylitis patients and healthy donors. The full study cohort comprised 20 to 30 ankylosing spondylitis patients and 85 to 120 healthy donors. Peripheral blood samples were taken, and synovial fluid was additionally collected from ankylosing spondylitis patients.

Inclusive of the bounding cysteine and phenylalanine, the CDR3 is 14 residues long. Just CDR3 DNA is preserved here, 42 bases in frame from base 1. The trim is 3 bases for V and 1 base for J, with a gap of 7 bases between the germline ends. Taken from the germline V gene, the CDR1 and CDR2 loops are SGHRS and YFSETQ. The sequencer listed for this sample is Illumina HiSeq 2500. TCR beta libraries were prepared by quantitative 5'-RACE with molecular barcodes. The paper's data handling went like this. Disease-linked TCR variants were identified with a new computational method built on a probabilistic model of VDJ rearrangement. TCRdb itself trimmed the public reads at Q25 with fastp, ran MiXCR and retained productive beta chains. CDR3 protein sequences are deduplicated, and each keeps its most common genes and DNA. TCRdb, not the original authors, processed these V and J calls. This sample is represented by a few hundred thousand distinct CDR3 sequences; approximately 17% of them were singletons. The ten largest account for approximately 0.97% of the sample.

At least ten counts were recorded for this clonotype. Its antigen has not been determined. No base-level quality is on record; no much larger clone is a single base apart. The study at large found these results: Blood from ankylosing spondylitis patients appeared to be characterized by a TCR beta motif made up of fewer than ten highly homologous amino acid variants. Some of the motif variants had been reported before in the synovial fluid and blood of reactive arthritis patients, a finding that suggests common disease-initiation mechanisms. In peripheral blood, the disease-linked clones were found at relatively low frequencies and had a CD8+ phenotype. According to the report, matched synovial fluid samples from ankylosing spondylitis patients were significantly enriched for the disease-linked clones.

Sequences were obtained from blood, either unsorted or a sorted T cell fraction (not recorded which). The rearranged chain carries TRBV5-1 and TRBJ2-2; no confident D gene assignment can be made. This clonotype originated in a male donor with ankylosing spondylitis. In nucleotide form, the sequence is TGCGCCAGCAGCTCCCTTTGGAACACCGGGGAGCTGTTTTTT. This gives the protein CASSSLWNTGELFF. With the rest looked up from the reference TRBV5-1 and TRBJ2-2 genes rather than sequenced, the full variable domain is KAGVTQTPRYLIKTRGQQVTLSCSPISGHRSVSWYQQTPGQGLQFLFEYFSETQRNKGNFPGRFSGRQFSNSRSEMNVSTLELGDSALYLCASSSLWNTGELFFGEGSRLTVL.